The clone carrying this TCR beta chain was picked up a small number of times. Its cognate antigen is unknown. TCRdb re-derived calls from the RT-PCR reads in MiXCR, one entry per CDR3 protein. The table shows around 650,000 distinct CDR3 sequences, with around 16% occurring only once. These data are taken from a study of response to subunit inactivated influenza vaccine. The study, taken as a whole, reports: Authors suggested seasonal influenza vaccinations each recruit few new T cells.

CDR3 length: 16 amino acids. The germline V gene encodes CDR1 LNHNV and CDR2 YYDKDF (reference sequence). Trimming cost V 3 bases and J 5 bases, with 16 bases left between them. The specimen was PBMCs from blood, collected 11 to 12 days after vaccination. The clonotype comes from a man aged 50-59 years who received an inactivated influenza vaccine. The chain carries TRBV15 and TRBJ2-2, with D possibly TRBD2 on 7 matching bases. The CDR3 loop reads CATSRGGTLRTGELFF. The DNA of the CDR3 is TGTGCCACCAGCAGGGGAGGGACACTGAGAACCGGGGAGCTGTTTTTT.